This T cell receptor (beta chain) was obtained from a study of blood T cells in healthy people across ages. This CDR3 has 16 amino acids. The V gene's germline CDR1 is SEHNR and CDR2 FQNEAQ (reference sequence). Trimming took 5 bases from V and 0 from J, leaving 16 bases between them. On this clonotype: Its antigen remains unknown.

Primed by a sample-barcoded 5' primer and a J-beta primer mix, a second PCR proceeded for about 7 to 11 cycles. TCRdb used MiXCR to reprocess the 5' RACE reads, holding one entry per CDR3 protein. The data contain 1.5 million to 2 million distinct CDR3 sequences, roughly 43% of them singletons. Study findings and constraints: Older age went with lower TCR beta diversity per million T cells, in a roughly linear way. In long-lived donors, naive CD4+ cell counts and diversity exceeded those of aged donors.

This TCR was recovered from a human donor in good health. This sequence joins TRBV7-9 and TRBJ1-2; maybe TRBD1 (6 bases). Material: blood. CDR3 sequence: CASSLGQQQPNYGYTF. The CDR3 DNA reads TGTGCCAGCAGCCTTGGACAGCAACAACCTAACTATGGCTACACCTTC.